This T cell receptor beta chain was sequenced during a study of blood T cell repertoires in COVID-19. Study-level background: From the United States, Italy and Spain came samples of acute and convalescent COVID-19. Sources were T cells, B-cell-depleted T cells, or PBMCs; the material itself was cDNA or gDNA.

V was trimmed by 6 bases and J by 2 bases, leaving 14 bases between them. The CDR3 covers 14 residues. CDR1 and CDR2 (germline): MDHEN, SYDVKM. How the authors handled the data: Amplification of reference gene primers provided the estimated nucleated cell counts. Profiling relied on immunoSEQ multiplex PCR, and the TCRdb table lists in-frame clones only, not all of them. From that table come the V and J calls and clone size; the DNA was used to work out D and trimming. The sample contains about 78,000 clones, roughly nine tenths of which appear only once. The sequencing input was peripheral blood. The receptor was derived from a woman aged 55-70 years with acute or convalescent COVID-19. This chain links TRBV28 with TRBJ2-7; TRBD2 is a possible D gene (6 bases). CDR3 loop: CASSPGTPAYEQYF. The CDR3 DNA sequence: TGTGCCAGCAGCCCCGGGACTCCAGCCTACGAGCAGTACTTC.